The 30 T cell receptor beta chains given below trace back to one sample, sequenced in a study of persistence of HIV-infected CD4 T cells. Sequencing used immunoSEQ version 4 in survey mode. Produced via immunoSEQ multiplex PCR; TCRdb's table is partial and in-frame only. The sample lists approximately 31,000 clones, 82% occurring once. Antigens for these TCRs are unknown. Stimulation used around 9.1 ug/mL lysate from CMV-infected fibroblasts. Sorted nonresponding memory CD4+ T cells were CD40L-negative, CD69-negative, CD45RO-high. The sample in question was CD4+ T cells sorted from PBMCs after roughly 20-hour stimulation, obtained from a patient who received antiretroviral therapy. Every receptor here comes from an adult woman with HIV who was CMV-seropositive.

V is TRBV5-1 and J is TRBJ2-1; 7 positions agree with TRBD1. Trimming cost V 7 bases and J 7 bases; bases outside gene matches: 14. The germline V gene has CDR1 SGHRS and CDR2 YFSETQ. The CDR3 sequence is 15 residues long. The DNA of the CDR3 is TGCGCCAGCGCAGTGGGACAGCAATCCCCTAATGAGCAGTTCTTC. It translates to CASAVGQQSPNEQFF.

The chain is built from TRBV6-2 or TRBV6-3 and TRBJ2-5; TRBD1 matches at 8 bases. The CDR3 length is 15 residues. Trimming cost V 5 bases and J 5 bases; bases outside gene matches: 10. Germline CDR1 MNHEY, CDR2 SVGEGT. The CDR3 here is CASSRPGQGRETQYF. DNA for the CDR3: TGTGCCAGCAGTCGACCAGGACAGGGAAGGGAGACCCAGTACTTC.

The genes are TRBV25-1 and TRBJ1-1, with D possibly being TRBD1 (5 bases). The CDR3 contains 16 residues. The germline V gene has CDR1 MGHDK and CDR2 SYGVNS. Trimming removed 2 bases from V and 2 bases from J, with 15 bases in between. The CDR3 protein is CASSETGQTVNTEAFF. DNA of the CDR3: TGTGCCAGCAGTGAAACAGGTCAGACCGTTAACACTGAAGCTTTCTTT.

The rearrangement uses TRBV12-3 or TRBV12-4 and TRBJ1-1; TRBD1 agrees at 7 bases. This CDR3 spans 13 amino acids. Trimming at V came to 8 bases and at J to 6 bases, leaving 9 bases not matched to a gene. As DNA, the CDR3 is TGTGCCAGCCGGAGGGGGCGGGGGGCTGAAGCTTTCTTT. This sequence encodes CASRRGRGAEAFF.

The chain is built from TRBV6-5 and TRBJ2-2; 9 bases line up with TRBD1. V shed 5 bases, J shed 6 bases, and the junction held 7 bases outside the gene matches. The CDR3 totals 15 residues. CDR1 is MNHEY and CDR2 is SVGAGI in the germline V gene. DNA for the CDR3: TGTGCCAGCAGTAAAAACCGGGACAGGGCCGGGGAGCTGTTTTTT. It specifies CASSKNRDRAGELFF.

This clone was counted between two and nine times. This chain joins TRBV18 and TRBJ1-1, with 7 positions matching TRBD1. Germline lookup yields CDR1 KGHSH and CDR2 LQKENI. This CDR3 comprises 16 residues. J was trimmed by 2 bases and V by 1 base; bases with no gene match: 7. This CDR3 is CASSPRPGQDNTEAFF. DNA of the CDR3: TGTGCCAGCTCACCACGGCCTGGACAGGATAACACTGAAGCTTTCTTT.

As concerns this clone: One end of the junction varies from germline; a read error may be responsible. V and J are TRBV6-2 or TRBV6-3 and TRBJ2-1, with TRBD2 as a possible D gene (6 bases). CDR1 is MNHEY, CDR2 SVGEGT, per germline. The CDR3 loop spans 15 amino acids. The CDR3 region has the DNA TGTGCCAGCAGTCCCTCAGCGGGCCGGTTCAATGGGCAGTTCTTC. Protein product: CASSPSAGRFNGQFF.

The chain uses TRBV6-6 and TRBJ2-2, with D tentatively TRBD1 (7 bases). The V end was cut by 7 bases, the J end by 5 bases, with 17 bases between. The CDR3 contains 15 residues. Germline lookup yields CDR1 MNHNY and CDR2 SVGAGI (reference sequence). This CDR3 reads CASTPGSGGTGELFF. In nucleotides, the CDR3 is TGTGCCAGCACCCCGGGTTCAGGGGGGACCGGGGAGCTGTTTTTT.

This clone appeared once. CDR3 DNA sequence: TGCGCCAGCAGCTCCCGTTCCGGGGGCGAAGGTGAAAAACTGTTTTTT. Amino acid sequence: CASSSRSGGEGEKLFF. The chain recombines TRBV5-1 with TRBJ1-4; D perhaps matches TRBD1 (6 bases). In germline, CDR1 is SGHRS, CDR2 YFSETQ. The CDR3 extends over 16 amino acids. V lost 3 bases, J lost 7 bases, and 19 bases lay in between.

This clone has a handful of counts. The genes are TRBV4-3 and TRBJ2-3; 7 bases align to TRBD1. The germline V gene has CDR1 LGHNA and CDR2 YSLEER. Germline trimming cut 0 bases from V and 6 bases from J; bases unmatched to any gene: 6. This CDR3 contains 15 residues. The CDR3: CASSQEGTGADTQYF. CDR3 bases: TGCGCCAGCAGCCAAGAGGGTACAGGGGCGGATACGCAGTATTTT.

This chain connects TRBV5-6 to TRBJ1-2; TRBD1 aligns across 9 bases. Germline CDR1 reads SGHDT; CDR2 reads YYEEEE. V lost 6 bases to trimming and J lost 4 bases; unmatched junction nucleotides: 7. CDR3 length: 14 residues. The CDR3 protein is CASTRGQGLYGYTF. The CDR3 DNA reads as TGTGCCAGCACCCGGGGACAGGGACTCTATGGCTACACCTTC. Full variable domain (remainder filled in from reference TRBV5-6 and TRBJ1-2): DAGVTQSPTHLIKTRGQQVTLRCSPKSGHDTVSWYQQALGQGPQFIFQYYEEEERQRGNFPDRFSGHQFPNYSSELNVNALLLGDSALYLCASTRGQGLYGYTFGSGTRLTVV.

The V gene is TRBV7-9, the J gene TRBJ1-6; a possible D gene is TRBD1 (5 bases). V was cut by 5 bases and J by 6 bases, with 14 bases left in between. Per the germline V gene, CDR1 is SEHNR and CDR2 is FQNEAQ (reference sequence). This CDR3 comprises 15 residues. The CDR3 bases are TGTGCCAGCAGCCGATCCCAGGGAGTTAATTCACCCCTCCACTTT. Encoded protein: CASSRSQGVNSPLHF.

Note on this clone: Other DNA sequences in this specimen translate into the identical CDR3. J is TRBJ2-3 and V is TRBV24-1; D tentatively fits TRBD1 or TRBD2 (5 bases each). The CDR3 consists of 13 residues. Trimming took 5 bases from V and 0 from J, leaving 5 bases between them. Germline V gene sequence: CDR1 KGHDR, CDR2 SFDVKD. The CDR3 spells CATSGDSTDTQYF. DNA of the CDR3: TGTGCCACCAGTGGGGACAGCACAGATACGCAGTATTTT.

The chain uses TRBV7-8 and TRBJ2-2; TRBD2 matches 8 bases. Per the germline V gene, CDR1 is SGHVS and CDR2 is FQNEAQ. J lost 5 bases, V lost 2 bases, and 7 bases had no gene match. The CDR3 spans 16 residues. CDR3 bases: TGTGCCAGCAGCTTACCCGGGAGCGGGAGTACCGGGGAGCTGTTTTTT. It is translated as CASSLPGSGSTGELFF.

The chain couples TRBV5-6 to TRBJ1-2; the match to TRBD1 covers 9 bases. Germline-derived CDR1 and CDR2 are SGHDT and YYEEEE. The V segment lost 0 bases and the J segment 7 bases; nucleotides outside the gene matches: 4. The CDR3 contains 14 residues. The CDR3 loop reads CASSLDTGGVGYTF. For the CDR3, the DNA is TGTGCCAGCAGCTTGGACACAGGGGGCGTTGGCTACACCTTC. Combining the CDR3 with reference TRBV5-6 and TRBJ1-2 gives the whole variable domain DAGVTQSPTHLIKTRGQQVTLRCSPKSGHDTVSWYQQALGQGPQFIFQYYEEEERQRGNFPDRFSGHQFPNYSSELNVNALLLGDSALYLCASSLDTGGVGYTFGSGTRLTVV.

This rearrangement joins TRBV12-3 or TRBV12-4 to TRBJ2-7; 9 positions agree with TRBD1. The CDR3 has 13 residues. Unmatched junction bases numbered 4, after V lost 9 bases and J lost 1 base. CDR3 loop: CASGQGKSYEQYF. CDR3 DNA: TGTGCCAGTGGACAGGGGAAATCCTACGAGCAGTACTTC.

This clone was counted only a few times. V and J are TRBV7-2 and TRBJ2-1; 9 positions agree with TRBD2. Germline trimming cut 0 bases from V and 9 bases from J; bases unmatched to any gene: 9. The CDR3 has 16 amino acids. Germline CDR1 and CDR2: SGHTA and FQGNSA. CDR3 sequence reads: CASSLAGGGGAGEQFF. The CDR3 region has the DNA TGTGCCAGCAGCTTAGCTGGCGGCGGGGGGGCCGGTGAGCAGTTCTTC.

On this clone itself: The identical CDR3 is also encoded by other nucleotide sequences in the sample. The chain combines TRBV9 with TRBJ2-3, with D tentatively TRBD2 (5 bases). CDR1 and CDR2 from the germline V gene are SGDLS and YYNGEE. The ends were cut back, 1 base at V and 0 bases at J, with 9 bases in the middle. This CDR3 has 15 amino acids. The CDR3 spells CASSVSGTSTDTQYF. CDR3 sequence (DNA): TGTGCCAGCAGCGTAAGCGGTACTAGCACAGATACGCAGTATTTT. Full variable domain (outside the CDR3, taken from reference TRBV9 and TRBJ2-3): DSGVTQTPKHLITATGQRVTLRCSPRSGDLSVYWYQQSLDQGLQFLIQYYNGEERAKGNILERFSAQQFPDLHSELNLSSLELGDSALYFCASSVSGTSTDTQYFGPGTRLTVL.

The V and J genes are TRBV30 and TRBJ2-7, with 8 bases lining up with TRBD1. This CDR3 region has 13 residues. CDR1 is GTSNPN, CDR2 SVGIG, per germline (reference sequence). The V gene end was trimmed by 3 bases and the J gene end by 6 bases; junction bases not matched to a gene: 7. CDR3 region: CAWRGQEVGEQYF. The CDR3 nucleotides are TGTGCCTGGAGGGGACAGGAGGTCGGCGAGCAGTACTTC.

V and J are TRBV4-1 and TRBJ1-3; D uncertain. CDR1 is MGHRA, CDR2 YSYEKL, per germline. Trimming removed 2 bases from V and 0 bases from J, with 8 bases in between. The CDR3 sequence is 15 residues long. Here the CDR3 reads CASSQLGSSGNTIYF. CDR3 in DNA: TGCGCCAGCAGCCAATTGGGCAGCTCTGGAAACACCATATATTTT.

The chain joins TRBV28 to TRBJ1-5; D gene uncertain. Germline-derived CDR1 and CDR2 are MDHEN and SYDVKM. V shed 3 bases and J shed 10 bases, with 13 bases lying between them. The CDR3 runs to 13 residues. The CDR3 DNA is TGTGCCAGCAGTTTTCCTGGGAGAGATCCCCAGCATTTT. It specifies CASSFPGRDPQHF.

J is TRBJ2-6 and V is TRBV3-1 (or the pseudogene TRBV3-2); a possible D gene is TRBD1 (6 bases). The V gene's germline CDR1 is LGHDT and CDR2 YNNKEL (reference sequence). V lost 1 base and J lost 0, with 13 bases in between. This CDR3 has 18 residues. In DNA, the CDR3 is TGTGCCAGCAGCCAAGTGGGGACACACGGCTCTGGGGCCAACGTCCTGACTTTC. Its protein product is CASSQVGTHGSGANVLTF.

This chain connects TRBV5-1 to TRBJ1-2; the D is unclear. Germline V gene lookup returns CDR1 SGHRS and CDR2 YFSETQ. The CDR3 covers 13 residues. The germline V and J ends were trimmed by 7 bases and 7 bases, with 17 bases remaining between them. The CDR3 DNA sequence: TGCGCCAGCGGCCTAAAGGGCTCTAGTGGCTACACCTTC. Translated, it gives CASGLKGSSGYTF.

The CDR3 DNA follows: TGTGCCAGCAGCTTAAACGTGGGAGGCGAGCAGTACTTC. Translated: CASSLNVGGEQYF. This rearrangement joins TRBV7-2 to TRBJ2-7; maybe TRBD2 (6 bases). V gave up 2 bases and J gave up 6 bases, with 11 bases separating them. Germline-derived CDR1 and CDR2 are SGHTA and FQGNSA. This CDR3 has 13 amino acids.

J is TRBJ2-3 and V is TRBV7-3, with 8 bases matching TRBD2. The V segment lost 0 bases and the J segment 0 bases; nucleotides outside the gene matches: 17. Germline CDR1 reads SGHTA; CDR2 reads FQGTGA. CDR3 length: 21 residues. CDR3 nucleotides: TGTGCCAGCAGCTTAACGTTCTCGGGGCGGAGACTAGCGACTAGCACAGATACGCAGTATTTT. Protein product: CASSLTFSGRRLATSTDTQYF.

The chain links TRBV7-9 to TRBJ1-2; D may be TRBD1 (6 bases). The CDR3 spans 17 residues. CDR1 and CDR2 (germline): SEHNR, FQNEAQ (reference sequence). Trimming removed 5 bases at V and 3 bases at J, with 22 bases between. CDR3 amino acids: CASSPLRGTPGHYGYTF. The CDR3 coding sequence is TGTGCCAGCAGCCCTCTAAGGGGGACACCCGGGCACTATGGCTACACCTTC.

In this sample, this clone turned up once. This chain connects TRBV7-9 to TRBJ1-2; TRBD1 agrees at 9 bases. V shed 6 bases, J shed 4 bases, and the junction held 9 bases outside the gene matches. Looked up from germline, CDR1 is SEHNR and CDR2 is FQNEAQ (reference sequence). This CDR3 region has 15 residues. Written as DNA, the CDR3 is TGTGCCAGCAGTTTACAGGGGGCAGACGTCTATGGCTACACCTTC. Its protein product is CASSLQGADVYGYTF.

The chain carries TRBV19 and TRBJ1-2, with D possibly being TRBD1 (6 bases). V was trimmed by 3 bases and J by 5 bases, leaving 19 bases between them. The CDR3 spans 16 residues. Germline V gives CDR1 LNHDA, CDR2 SQIVND (reference sequence). CDR3 bases: TGTGCCAGTAGTATCGGGGGCAGGGTCCATTTATATGGCTACACCTTC. Translation: CASSIGGRVHLYGYTF. Together with reference TRBV19 and TRBJ1-2, the CDR3 gives the full variable domain: DGGITQSPKYLFRKEGQNVTLSCEQNLNHDAMYWYRQDPGQGLRLIYYSQIVNDFQKGDIAEGYSVSREKKESFPLTVTSAQKNPTAFYLCASSIGGRVHLYGYTFGSGTRLTVV.

This clone was recorded a few times. The V and J genes are TRBV5-6 and TRBJ1-5; TRBD1 agrees at 8 bases. This CDR3 contains 14 residues. Per the germline V gene, CDR1 is SGHDT and CDR2 is YYEEEE. V was pared by 4 bases and J by 2 bases, with 2 bases of the junction left unmatched. CDR3 sequence: CASSPGQGNQPQHF. The DNA of the CDR3 is TGTGCCAGCAGCCCGGGACAGGGCAATCAGCCCCAGCATTTT.

The chain uses TRBV11-3 and TRBJ2-1; possible D gene TRBD1, 5 bases. Trimming cost V 5 bases and J 0 bases, with 8 bases left between them. CDR1 is SGHNT and CDR2 is YENEEA in the germline V gene. The length of the CDR3 is 14 residues. CDR3 protein: CASSLGHSYNEQFF. The DNA for the CDR3 is TGTGCCAGCAGCCTCGGACACTCCTACAATGAGCAGTTCTTC.